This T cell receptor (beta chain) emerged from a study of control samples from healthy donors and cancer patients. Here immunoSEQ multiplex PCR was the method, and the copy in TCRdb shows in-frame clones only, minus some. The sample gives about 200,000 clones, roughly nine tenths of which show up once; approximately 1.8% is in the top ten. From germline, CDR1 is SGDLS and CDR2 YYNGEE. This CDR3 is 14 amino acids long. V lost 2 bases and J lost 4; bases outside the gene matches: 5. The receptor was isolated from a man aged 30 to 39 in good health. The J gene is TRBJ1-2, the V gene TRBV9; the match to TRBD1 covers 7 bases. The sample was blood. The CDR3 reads CASSVTGARYGYTF. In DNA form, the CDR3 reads TGTGCCAGCAGCGTCACAGGGGCTCGCTATGGCTACACCTTC. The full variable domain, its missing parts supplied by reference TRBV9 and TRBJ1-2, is DSGVTQTPKHLITATGQRVTLRCSPRSGDLSVYWYQQSLDQGLQFLIQYYNGEERAKGNILERFSAQQFPDLHSELNLSSLELGDSALYFCASSVTGARYGYTFGSGTRLTVV.